This T cell receptor beta chain was recorded in a study of blood T cell repertoires in COVID-19. This CDR3 has 16 amino acids. Trimming pared 3 bases from V and 1 base from J, leaving 12 bases between. Germline values: CDR1 LNHDA, CDR2 SQIVND (reference sequence). Clinical history as reported by participants underpinned cohort assignment. Sequencing was performed with immunoSEQ multiplex PCR; in TCRdb, only in-frame clones are kept and a portion is missing. The data contain a few hundred thousand clones, more than 70% of them seen just once; the ten biggest clones take up roughly 1.2%. J is TRBJ2-2 and V is TRBV19; maybe TRBD1 (6 bases). Material for sequencing was PBMCs or T cells enriched from blood (not recorded which). The receptor's source is a woman aged 18 to 35 who had recovered from COVID-19. The CDR3 sequence is CASSITGNLNTGELFF. In DNA form, the CDR3 reads TGTGCCAGTAGTATTACAGGGAATTTGAACACCGGGGAGCTGTTTTTT.